These T cell receptor beta chains were read from a single sample in a study of T cell changes during pregnancy in multiple sclerosis. Assay: immunoSEQ multiplex PCR; the TCRdb copy retains only in-frame clones and omits some. The sample lists 20,000 to 30,000 clones; around 86% were seen once. The sample was CD4+ T cells from peripheral blood mononuclear cells, taken in the second trimester of pregnancy. These receptors came from a female donor in good health, enrolled as a control in a pregnancy study. Both conserved end residues are part of each CDR3. Each record gives: V gene, J gene, D gene, clone size, CDR3 protein, CDR3 DNA. D genes are given only for firm matches. Size tells how often a clone was seen (once, few, many) or the class of an expanded clone, and some rows leave it out.

>TRBV28|TRBJ2-7|-|-
CASSTGPPSGEQYF
TGTGCCAGCAGTACAGGGCCCCCATCGGGCGAGCAGTACTTC
>TRBV14|TRBJ2-3|TRBD1|-
CASSQDRGPGTDTQYF
TGTGCCAGCAGCCAAGACAGGGGGCCTGGCACAGATACGCAGTATTTT
>TRBV29-1|TRBJ1-2|-|once
CSVEGVTGYYGYTF
TGCAGCGTTGAAGGGGTAACAGGGTACTATGGCTACACCTTC
>TRBV7-7|TRBJ1-1|TRBD1|-
CASSLTGGTEAFF
TGTGCCAGCAGCTTGACAGGGGGCACTGAAGCTTTCTTT
>TRBV11-2|TRBJ1-1|TRBD1|-
CASRTGVGTEAFF
TGTGCCAGCAGAACAGGGGTCGGCACTGAAGCTTTCTTT
>TRBV5-4|TRBJ1-2|TRBD1|-
CASSSGTGKNYGYTF
TGTGCCAGCAGCTCCGGGACAGGGAAGAACTATGGCTACACCTTC
>TRBV10-3|TRBJ1-5|-|-
CAISEVGGGNQPQHF
TGTGCCATCAGTGAAGTTGGGGGGGGGAATCAGCCCCAGCATTTT
>TRBV27|TRBJ1-3|TRBD1|-
CASRTGTDSGNTIYF
TGTGCCAGCAGAACCGGGACAGACTCTGGAAACACCATATATTTT
>TRBV19|TRBJ1-1|-|-
CASSDWGRNTEAFF
TGTGCCAGTAGTGATTGGGGGCGGAATACTGAAGCTTTCTTT
>TRBV7-9|TRBJ2-7|TRBD2|-
CASSFLTSGRKNFYEQYF
TGTGCCAGCAGCTTCTTGACTAGCGGTCGGAAGAACTTCTACGAGCAGTACTTC
>TRBV4-1|TRBJ2-1|TRBD2|-
CASSQDWGGDRSYNEQFF
TGCGCCAGCAGCCAAGATTGGGGGGGGGATCGCTCCTACAATGAGCAGTTCTTC
>TRBV27|TRBJ1-2|-|once
CASSLSRGVDGYTF
TGTGCCAGCAGTTTATCGCGGGGGGTGGATGGCTACACCTTC
>TRBV5-8|TRBJ2-6|TRBD1|-
CASSHTGVSGANVLTF
TGTGCCAGCAGCCACACAGGGGTCTCTGGGGCCAACGTCCTGACTTTC
>TRBV10-2|TRBJ2-7|-|-
CASSEGRGDYEQYF
TGCGCCAGCAGTGAAGGCAGGGGAGACTACGAGCAGTACTTC
>TRBV5-4|TRBJ1-1|TRBD1|-
CASSQNRGNTEAFF
TGTGCCAGCAGCCAGAACAGGGGGAACACTGAAGCTTTCTTT
>TRBV25-1|TRBJ2-2|TRBD2|-
CASSHRRAGVDTGELFF
TGTGCCAGCAGTCACCGTCGGGCGGGAGTAGACACCGGGGAGCTGTTTTTT
>TRBV9|TRBJ2-7|-|-
CASSVGAEAYEQYF
TGTGCCAGCAGCGTAGGGGCCGAAGCCTACGAGCAGTACTTC
>TRBV19|TRBJ1-5|-|-
CATVRGRNQPQHF
TGTGCCACTGTTAGGGGCCGGAATCAGCCCCAGCATTTT
>TRBV6-5|TRBJ1-3|TRBD1|-
CASSRQGSSGNTIYF
TGTGCCAGCAGTAGACAGGGTTCCTCTGGAAACACCATATATTTT
>TRBV7-2|TRBJ2-5|-|-
CASSLNFAETQYF
TGTGCCAGCAGCTTAAACTTCGCGGAGACCCAGTACTTC
>TRBV9|TRBJ2-1|TRBD2|-
CASSVAPGGPQNEQFF
TGTGCCAGCAGCGTAGCTCCGGGAGGGCCACAGAATGAGCAGTTCTTC
>TRBV18|TRBJ1-1|TRBD1|-
CASSPPGTGNTEAFF
TGTGCCAGCTCACCACCCGGGACAGGGAACACTGAAGCTTTCTTT
>TRBV11-2|TRBJ2-7|TRBD2|-
CASSYPGGSGEQYF
TGTGCCAGCAGCTATCCGGGAGGGTCTGGCGAGCAGTACTTC
>TRBV4-1|TRBJ2-7|-|-
CASSQISVSGLTYEQYF
TGCGCCAGCAGCCAAATCTCCGTAAGCGGGTTGACCTACGAGCAGTACTTC
>TRBV9|TRBJ1-5|-|-
CASSVDAGNQPQHF
TGTGCCAGCAGCGTAGATGCGGGAAACCAGCCCCAGCATTTT
>TRBV14|TRBJ1-2|-|-
CASSQETGQSYGYTF
TGTGCCAGCAGCCAAGAAACAGGACAAAGCTATGGCTACACCTTC
>TRBV9|TRBJ2-3|-|-
CASSVLQGGSDTQYF
TGTGCCAGCAGCGTGCTTCAGGGGGGATCAGATACGCAGTATTTT
>TRBV6-5|TRBJ2-5|-|-
CASGQGRAETQYF
TGTGCCAGCGGTCAGGGCAGGGCGGAGACCCAGTACTTC
>TRBV19|TRBJ2-1|TRBD2|-
CASRLAVNNEQFF
TGTGCCAGCAGACTAGCGGTAAACAATGAGCAGTTCTTC
>TRBV28|TRBJ2-2|TRBD2|-
CASSTPSGGANTGELFF
TGTGCCAGCAGTACCCCTAGCGGGGGTGCGAACACCGGGGAGCTGTTTTTT
>TRBV4-1|TRBJ2-3|-|once
CASSQDPASRLSDTQYF
TGCGCCAGCAGCCAAGATCCGGCTAGTAGGTTATCCGATACGCAGTATTTT
>TRBV6-5|TRBJ2-7|TRBD2|-
CASSYSTSGSEQYF
TGTGCCAGCAGTTATTCGACTAGCGGGAGCGAGCAGTACTTC
>TRBV7-2|TRBJ2-1|-|-
CASSLVSGTREQFF
TGTGCCAGCAGCTTAGTATCCGGGACTCGTGAGCAGTTCTTC
>TRBV4-1|TRBJ1-1|-|-
CASSLQGGDTEAFF
TGCGCCAGCAGCCTTCAGGGTGGGGACACTGAAGCTTTCTTT
>TRBV11-2|TRBJ1-1|TRBD1|-
CASSLRGLQLLNTEAFF
TGTGCCAGCAGCCTAAGGGGGCTCCAATTACTGAACACTGAAGCTTTCTTT
>TRBV7-6|TRBJ2-3|TRBD2|-
CASSQYGGRSTDTQYF
TGTGCCAGCAGCCAGTACGGGGGGAGATCCACAGATACGCAGTATTTT
>TRBV2|TRBJ2-3|-|-
CASSGRATDTQYF
TGTGCCAGCAGTGGGCGGGCCACAGATACGCAGTATTTT
>TRBV5-4|TRBJ2-3|TRBD2|-
CASSWGGLAGGPTDTQYF
TGTGCCAGCAGCTGGGGAGGACTAGCGGGAGGGCCAACAGATACGCAGTATTTT
>TRBV9|TRBJ2-7|-|-
CASSVGVWGRSYEQYF
TGTGCCAGCAGCGTAGGGGTCTGGGGGCGGTCCTACGAGCAGTACTTC
>TRBV6-6|TRBJ1-4|TRBD1|-
CASRLRQGGEKLFF
TGTGCCAGCCGGCTCCGACAGGGTGGGGAAAAACTGTTTTTT